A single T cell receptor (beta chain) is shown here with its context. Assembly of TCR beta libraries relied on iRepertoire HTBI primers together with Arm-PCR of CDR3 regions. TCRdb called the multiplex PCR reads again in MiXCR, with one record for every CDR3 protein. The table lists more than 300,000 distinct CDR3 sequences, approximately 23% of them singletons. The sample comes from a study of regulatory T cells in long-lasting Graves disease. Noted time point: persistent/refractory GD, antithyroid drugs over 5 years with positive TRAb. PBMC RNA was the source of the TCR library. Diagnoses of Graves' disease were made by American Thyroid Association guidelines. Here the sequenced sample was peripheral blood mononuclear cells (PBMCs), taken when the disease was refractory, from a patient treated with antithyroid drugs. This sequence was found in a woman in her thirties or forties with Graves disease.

The CDR3 sequence is CASGDDTYEQYF. The CDR3, as DNA: TGTGCCAGCGGTGACGATACCTACGAGCAGTACTTC. The gene calls are TRBV28 and TRBJ2-7; no firm D call. The germline V gene has CDR1 MDHEN and CDR2 SYDVKM. Trimming pared 8 bases from V and 2 bases from J, leaving 10 bases between. The CDR3 is made up of 12 amino acids.